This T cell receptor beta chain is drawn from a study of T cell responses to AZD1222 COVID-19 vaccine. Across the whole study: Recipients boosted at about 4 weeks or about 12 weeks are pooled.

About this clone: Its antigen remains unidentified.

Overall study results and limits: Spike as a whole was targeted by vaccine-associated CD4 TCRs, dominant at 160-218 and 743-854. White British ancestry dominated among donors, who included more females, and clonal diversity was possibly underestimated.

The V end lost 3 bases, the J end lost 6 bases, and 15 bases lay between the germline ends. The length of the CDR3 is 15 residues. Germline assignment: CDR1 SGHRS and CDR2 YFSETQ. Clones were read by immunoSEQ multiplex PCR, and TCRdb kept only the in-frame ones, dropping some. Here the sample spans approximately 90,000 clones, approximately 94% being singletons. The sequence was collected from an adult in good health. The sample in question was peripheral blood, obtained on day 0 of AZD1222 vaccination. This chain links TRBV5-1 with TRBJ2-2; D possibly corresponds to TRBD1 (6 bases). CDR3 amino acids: CASSSLQGTPGELFF. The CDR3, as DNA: TGCGCCAGCAGCTCGTTACAGGGAACCCCCGGGGAGCTGTTTTTT.